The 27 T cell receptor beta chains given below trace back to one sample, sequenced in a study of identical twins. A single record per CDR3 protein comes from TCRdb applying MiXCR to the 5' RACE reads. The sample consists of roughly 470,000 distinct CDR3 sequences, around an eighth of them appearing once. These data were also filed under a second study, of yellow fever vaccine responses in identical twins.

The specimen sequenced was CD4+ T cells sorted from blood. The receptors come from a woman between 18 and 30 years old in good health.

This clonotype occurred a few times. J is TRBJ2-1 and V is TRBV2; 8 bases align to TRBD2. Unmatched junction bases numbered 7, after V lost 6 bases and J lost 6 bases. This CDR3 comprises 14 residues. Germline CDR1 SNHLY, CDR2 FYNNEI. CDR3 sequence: CASRGTSSINEQFF. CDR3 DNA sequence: TGTGCCAGCAGAGGGACTAGTTCTATCAATGAGCAGTTCTTC.

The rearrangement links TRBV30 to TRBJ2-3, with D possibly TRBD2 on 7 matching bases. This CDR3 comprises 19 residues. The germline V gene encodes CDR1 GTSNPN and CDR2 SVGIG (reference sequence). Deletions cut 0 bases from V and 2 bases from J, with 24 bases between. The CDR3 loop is CAWSVWGPWGRGSTDTQYF. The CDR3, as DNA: TGTGCCTGGAGTGTATGGGGCCCCTGGGGGCGGGGGTCCACAGATACGCAGTATTTT.

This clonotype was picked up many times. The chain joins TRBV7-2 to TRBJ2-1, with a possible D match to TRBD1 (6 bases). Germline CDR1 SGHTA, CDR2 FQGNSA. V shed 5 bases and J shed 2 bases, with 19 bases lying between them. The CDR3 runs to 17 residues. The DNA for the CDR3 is TGTGCCAGCAGCCAAAATAGGGGCGCAGGGGCCTACAATGAGCAGTTCTTC. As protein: CASSQNRGAGAYNEQFF. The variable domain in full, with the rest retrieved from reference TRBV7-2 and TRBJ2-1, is GAGVSQSPSNKVTEKGKDVELRCDPISGHTALYWYRQSLGQGLEFLIYFQGNSAPDKSGLPSDRFSAERTGGSVSTLTIQRTQQEDSAVYLCASSQNRGAGAYNEQFFGPGTRLTVL.

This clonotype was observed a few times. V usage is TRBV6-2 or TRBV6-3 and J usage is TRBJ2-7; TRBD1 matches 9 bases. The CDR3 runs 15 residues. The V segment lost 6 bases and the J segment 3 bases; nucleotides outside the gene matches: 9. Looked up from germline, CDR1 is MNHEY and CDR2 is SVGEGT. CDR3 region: CASSQMGQGNYEQYF. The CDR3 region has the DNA TGTGCCAGCAGCCAGATGGGACAGGGAAACTACGAGCAGTACTTC.

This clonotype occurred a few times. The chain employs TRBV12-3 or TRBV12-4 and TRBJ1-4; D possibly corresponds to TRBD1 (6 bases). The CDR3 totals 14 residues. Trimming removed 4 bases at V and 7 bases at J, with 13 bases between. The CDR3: CASSSSGTTEKLFF. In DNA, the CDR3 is TGTGCCAGCAGTTCATCCGGGACAACTGAAAAACTGTTTTTT.

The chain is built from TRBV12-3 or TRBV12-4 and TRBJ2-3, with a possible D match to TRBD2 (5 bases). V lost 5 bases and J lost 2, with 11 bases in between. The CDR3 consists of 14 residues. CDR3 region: CASSRGEDTDTQYF. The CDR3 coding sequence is TGTGCCAGCAGTCGGGGAGAGGACACAGATACGCAGTATTTT.

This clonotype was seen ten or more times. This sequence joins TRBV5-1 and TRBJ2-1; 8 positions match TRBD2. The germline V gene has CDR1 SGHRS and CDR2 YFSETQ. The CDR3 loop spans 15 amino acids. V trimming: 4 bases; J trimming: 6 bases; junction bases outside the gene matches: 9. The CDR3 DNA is TGCGCCAGCAGCCAGCGGGAGCAGGCTTCCAATGAGCAGTTCTTC. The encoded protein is CASSQREQASNEQFF.

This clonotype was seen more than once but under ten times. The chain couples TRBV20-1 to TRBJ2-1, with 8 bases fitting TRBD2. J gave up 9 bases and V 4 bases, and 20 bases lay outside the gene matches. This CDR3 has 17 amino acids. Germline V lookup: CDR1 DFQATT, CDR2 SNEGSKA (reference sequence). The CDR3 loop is CSAIEIQRELRVGEQFF. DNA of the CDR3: TGCAGTGCTATCGAAATCCAGCGGGAGTTGAGGGTTGGTGAGCAGTTCTTC.

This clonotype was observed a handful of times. CDR3 region: CSAASDVSSYEQYF. The CDR3 DNA is TGCAGTGCCGCCTCTGACGTAAGCTCCTACGAGCAGTACTTC. The V gene is TRBV20-1, the J gene TRBJ2-7; no clear D. CDR1 is DFQATT, CDR2 SNEGSKA, per germline (reference sequence). V shed 6 bases and J shed 0 bases, with 15 bases lying between them. CDR3 length: 14 amino acids.

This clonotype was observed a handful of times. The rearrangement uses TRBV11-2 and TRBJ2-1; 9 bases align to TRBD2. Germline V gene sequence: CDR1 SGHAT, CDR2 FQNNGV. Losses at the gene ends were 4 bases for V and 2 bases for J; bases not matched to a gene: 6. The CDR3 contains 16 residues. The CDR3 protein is CASSSGSGSPYNEQFF. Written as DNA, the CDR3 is TGTGCCAGCAGCTCAGGTAGCGGGAGTCCCTACAATGAGCAGTTCTTC.

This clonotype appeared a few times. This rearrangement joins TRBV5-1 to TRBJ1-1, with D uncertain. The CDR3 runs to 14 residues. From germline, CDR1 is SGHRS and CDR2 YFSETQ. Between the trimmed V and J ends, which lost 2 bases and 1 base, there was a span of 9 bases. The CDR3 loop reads CASSFEGGNTEAFF. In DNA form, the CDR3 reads TGCGCCAGCAGCTTTGAGGGAGGGAACACTGAAGCTTTCTTT. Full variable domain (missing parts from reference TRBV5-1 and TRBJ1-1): KAGVTQTPRYLIKTRGQQVTLSCSPISGHRSVSWYQQTPGQGLQFLFEYFSETQRNKGNFPGRFSGRQFSNSRSEMNVSTLELGDSALYLCASSFEGGNTEAFFGQGTRLTVV.

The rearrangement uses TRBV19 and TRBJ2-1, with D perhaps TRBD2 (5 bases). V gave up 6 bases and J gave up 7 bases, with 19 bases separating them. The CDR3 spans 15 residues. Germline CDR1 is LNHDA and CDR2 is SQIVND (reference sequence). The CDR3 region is CASRTPGELGNEQFF. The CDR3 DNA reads TGTGCCAGTAGGACCCCTGGGGAGTTAGGTAATGAGCAGTTCTTC.

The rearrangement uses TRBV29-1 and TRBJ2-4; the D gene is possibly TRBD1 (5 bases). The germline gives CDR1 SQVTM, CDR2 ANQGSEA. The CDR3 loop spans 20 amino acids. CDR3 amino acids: CSSSRALSLMGLTSENIQYF. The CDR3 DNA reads TGCAGTTCGTCCCGGGCGTTGAGCCTGATGGGGCTGACATCCGAAAACATTCAGTACTTC.

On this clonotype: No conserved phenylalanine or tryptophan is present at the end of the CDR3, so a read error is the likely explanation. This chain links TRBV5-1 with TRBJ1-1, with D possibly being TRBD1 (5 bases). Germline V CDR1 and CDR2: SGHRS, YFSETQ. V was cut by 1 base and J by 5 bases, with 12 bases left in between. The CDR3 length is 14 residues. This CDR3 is CASSLREGRTEAFL. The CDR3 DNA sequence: TGCGCCAGCAGCTTGAGAGAGGGGAGGACTGAAGCTTTCCTT.

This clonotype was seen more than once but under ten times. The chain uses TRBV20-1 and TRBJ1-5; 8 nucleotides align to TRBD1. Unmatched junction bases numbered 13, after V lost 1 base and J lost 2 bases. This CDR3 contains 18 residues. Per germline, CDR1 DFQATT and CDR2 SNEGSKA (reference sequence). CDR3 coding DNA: TGCAGTGCTAGAGTTCTAGGACAGGGAGGATGGGGCAATCAGCCCCAGCATTTT. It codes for CSARVLGQGGWGNQPQHF.

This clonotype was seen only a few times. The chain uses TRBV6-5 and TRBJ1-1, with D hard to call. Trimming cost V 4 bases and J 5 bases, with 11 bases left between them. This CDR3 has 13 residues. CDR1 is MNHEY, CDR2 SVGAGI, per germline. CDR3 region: CASSFLRVTEAFF. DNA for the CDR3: TGTGCCAGCAGTTTCTTGAGGGTAACTGAAGCTTTCTTT.

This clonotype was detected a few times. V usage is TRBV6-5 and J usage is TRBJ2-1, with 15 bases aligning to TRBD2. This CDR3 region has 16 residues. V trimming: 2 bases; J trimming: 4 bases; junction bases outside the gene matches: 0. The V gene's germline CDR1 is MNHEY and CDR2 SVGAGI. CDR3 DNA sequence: TGTGCCAGCAGTTACGGGACTAGCGGGAGGTACAATGAGCAGTTCTTC. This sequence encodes CASSYGTSGRYNEQFF.

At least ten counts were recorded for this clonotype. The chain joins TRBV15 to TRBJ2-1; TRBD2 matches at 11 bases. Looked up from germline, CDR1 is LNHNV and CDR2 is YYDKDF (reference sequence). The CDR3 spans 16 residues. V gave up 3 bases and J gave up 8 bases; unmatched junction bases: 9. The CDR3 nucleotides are TGTGCCACCAGCAGCCCCGCTAGCGGGAGGAACTATGAGCAGTTCTTC. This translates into CATSSPASGRNYEQFF.

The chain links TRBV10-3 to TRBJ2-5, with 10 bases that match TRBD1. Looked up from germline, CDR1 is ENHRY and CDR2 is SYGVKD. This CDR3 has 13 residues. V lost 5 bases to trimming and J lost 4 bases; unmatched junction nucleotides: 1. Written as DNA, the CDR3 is TGTGCCATCAGTTGGACAGGGGGAGAGACCCAGTACTTC. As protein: CAISWTGGETQYF.

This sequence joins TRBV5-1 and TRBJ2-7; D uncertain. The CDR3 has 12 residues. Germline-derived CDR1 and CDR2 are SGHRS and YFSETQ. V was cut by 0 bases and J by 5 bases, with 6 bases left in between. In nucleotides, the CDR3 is TGCGCCAGCAGCTTGGACCGTAACGAGCAGTACTTC. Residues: CASSLDRNEQYF.

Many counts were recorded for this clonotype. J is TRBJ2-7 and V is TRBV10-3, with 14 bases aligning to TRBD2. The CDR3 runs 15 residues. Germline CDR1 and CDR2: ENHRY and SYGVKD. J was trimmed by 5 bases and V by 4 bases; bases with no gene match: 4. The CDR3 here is CAISGGLAGVHEQYF. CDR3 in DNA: TGTGCCATCAGTGGGGGACTAGCGGGAGTTCACGAGCAGTACTTC.

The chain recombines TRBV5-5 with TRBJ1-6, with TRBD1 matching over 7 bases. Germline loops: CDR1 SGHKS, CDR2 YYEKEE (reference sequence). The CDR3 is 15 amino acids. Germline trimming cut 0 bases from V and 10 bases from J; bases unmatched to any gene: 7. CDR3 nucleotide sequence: TGTGCCAGCAGCTTGGGGCCAGGGGGAGGCTCACCCCTCCACTTT. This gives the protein CASSLGPGGGSPLHF. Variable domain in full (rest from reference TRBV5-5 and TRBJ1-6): DAGVTQSPTHLIKTRGQQVTLRCSPISGHKSVSWYQQVLGQGPQFIFQYYEKEERGRGNFPDRFSARQFPNYSSELNVNALLLGDSALYLCASSLGPGGGSPLHFGNGTRLTVT.

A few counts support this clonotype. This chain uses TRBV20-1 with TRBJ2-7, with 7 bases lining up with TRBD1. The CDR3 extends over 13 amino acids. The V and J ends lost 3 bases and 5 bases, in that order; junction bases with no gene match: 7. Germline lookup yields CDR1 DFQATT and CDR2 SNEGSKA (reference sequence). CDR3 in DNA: TGCAGTGCTAGGTGGCAGGGGGTCGACGAGCAGTACTTC. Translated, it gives CSARWQGVDEQYF.

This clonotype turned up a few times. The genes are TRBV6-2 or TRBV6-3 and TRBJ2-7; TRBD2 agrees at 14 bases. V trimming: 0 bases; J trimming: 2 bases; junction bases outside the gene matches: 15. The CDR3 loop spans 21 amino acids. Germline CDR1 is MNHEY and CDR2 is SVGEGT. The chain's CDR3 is CASSYSSTGTSGSGKTYEQYF. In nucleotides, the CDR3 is TGTGCCAGCAGTTACTCCTCCACCGGGACTAGCGGGAGCGGGAAAACCTACGAGCAGTACTTC.

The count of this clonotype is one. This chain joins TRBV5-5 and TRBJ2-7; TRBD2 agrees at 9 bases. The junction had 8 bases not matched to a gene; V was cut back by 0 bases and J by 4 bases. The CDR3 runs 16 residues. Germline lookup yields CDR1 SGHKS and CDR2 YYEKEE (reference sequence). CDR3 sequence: CASSLAWSGGPYEQYF. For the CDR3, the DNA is TGTGCCAGCAGCTTGGCCTGGAGCGGGGGGCCGTACGAGCAGTACTTC. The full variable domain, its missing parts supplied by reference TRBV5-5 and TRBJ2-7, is DAGVTQSPTHLIKTRGQQVTLRCSPISGHKSVSWYQQVLGQGPQFIFQYYEKEERGRGNFPDRFSARQFPNYSSELNVNALLLGDSALYLCASSLAWSGGPYEQYFGPGTRLTVT.

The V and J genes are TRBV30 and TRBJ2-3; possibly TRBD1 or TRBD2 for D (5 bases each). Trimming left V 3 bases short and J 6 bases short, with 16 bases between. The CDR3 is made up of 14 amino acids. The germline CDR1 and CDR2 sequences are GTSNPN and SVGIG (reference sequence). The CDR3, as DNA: TGTGCCTGGAGGTTACGGGGCTTATGGGATACGCAGTATTTT. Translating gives CAWRLRGLWDTQYF. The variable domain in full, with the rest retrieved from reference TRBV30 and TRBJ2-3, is SQTIHQWPATLVQPVGSPLSLECTVEGTSNPNLYWYRQAAGRGLQLLFYSVGIGQISSEVPQNLSASRPQDRQFILSSKKLLLSDSGFYLCAWRLRGLWDTQYFGPGTRLTVL.

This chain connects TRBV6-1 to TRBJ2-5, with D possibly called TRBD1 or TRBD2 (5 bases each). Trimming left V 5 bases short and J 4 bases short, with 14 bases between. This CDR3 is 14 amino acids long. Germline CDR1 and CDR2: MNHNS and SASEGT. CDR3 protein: CASSRQRGGETQYF. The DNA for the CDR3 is TGTGCCAGCAGTAGACAGAGGGGTGGAGAGACCCAGTACTTC.